The source of this T cell receptor (beta chain) is a study of beta chain features in type 1 diabetes. Overall study findings and caveats: Shortening of TCRB CDR3s, moderate but significant, appeared in all four CD4+ subsets of Type 1 diabetes patients. Fewer insertions but more deletions were seen at VDJ junctions in type 1 diabetes patients.

The CDR3 is 18 residues long. In total, each donor contributed a single heparinised blood draw that averaged approximately 0.12 L. Notes on this clone: The antigen is undetermined.

Of the isolated RNA, all was reverse transcribed, and so the sequenced material was expressed TCRB transcripts. TCRdb's table, derived via immunoSEQ multiplex PCR, lists solely in-frame clones and lacks some. The sample holds tens of thousands of clones, 50% to 70% seen once. V and J are TRBV12-2 and TRBJ2-1; the D segment call TRBD2 is taken from the table without a DNA check. TRBV12-2 represents a pseudogene. The sequencing input was stem cell memory CD4+ T cells from blood. This TCR was sampled from a man aged 18 to 30 with type 1 diabetes. CDR3 nucleotide sequence: TGTGCAAGTCGCTTAGCGTCAGAGGCCGGGACTAGGCTTAATGAGCAGTTCTTC. Its protein product is CASRLASEAGTRLNEQFF.